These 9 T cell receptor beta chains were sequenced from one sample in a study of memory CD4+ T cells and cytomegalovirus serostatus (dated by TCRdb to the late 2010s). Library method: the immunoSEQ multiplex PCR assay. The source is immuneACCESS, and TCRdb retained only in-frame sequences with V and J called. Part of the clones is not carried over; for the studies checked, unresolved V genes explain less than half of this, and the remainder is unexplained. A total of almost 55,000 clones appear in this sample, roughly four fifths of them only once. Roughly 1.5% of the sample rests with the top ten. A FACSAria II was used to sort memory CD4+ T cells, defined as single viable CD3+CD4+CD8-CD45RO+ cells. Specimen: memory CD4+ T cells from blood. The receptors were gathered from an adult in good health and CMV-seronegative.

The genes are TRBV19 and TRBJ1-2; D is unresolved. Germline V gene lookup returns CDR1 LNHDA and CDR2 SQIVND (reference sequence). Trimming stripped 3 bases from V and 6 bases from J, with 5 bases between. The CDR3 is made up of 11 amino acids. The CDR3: CASSIQNGYTF. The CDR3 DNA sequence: TGTGCCAGTAGTATCCAGAATGGCTACACCTTC.

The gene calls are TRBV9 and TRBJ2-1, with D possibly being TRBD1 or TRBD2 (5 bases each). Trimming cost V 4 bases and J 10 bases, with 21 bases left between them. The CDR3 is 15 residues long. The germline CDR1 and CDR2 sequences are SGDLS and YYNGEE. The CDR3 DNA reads TGTGCCAGCAGCTTGACCCACACCTCCGGGACCGAGCAGTTCTTC. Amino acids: CASSLTHTSGTEQFF.

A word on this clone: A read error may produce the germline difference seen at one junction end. The CDR3 is CSVEMGLAGASRNTIYF. In nucleotides, the CDR3 is TGCAGCGTTGAGATGGGGTTGGCAGGGGCCTCTCGAAACACCATATATTTT. The rearrangement joins TRBV29-1 to TRBJ1-3; D perhaps matches TRBD1 (6 bases). Germline V lookup: CDR1 SQVTM, CDR2 ANQGSEA. This CDR3 spans 17 amino acids.

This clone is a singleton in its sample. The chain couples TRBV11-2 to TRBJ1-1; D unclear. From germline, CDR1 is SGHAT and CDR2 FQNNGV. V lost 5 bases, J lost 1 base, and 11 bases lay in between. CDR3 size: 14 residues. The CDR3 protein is CASSQRWGNTEAFF. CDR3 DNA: TGTGCCAGCAGCCAAAGATGGGGGAACACTGAAGCTTTCTTT.

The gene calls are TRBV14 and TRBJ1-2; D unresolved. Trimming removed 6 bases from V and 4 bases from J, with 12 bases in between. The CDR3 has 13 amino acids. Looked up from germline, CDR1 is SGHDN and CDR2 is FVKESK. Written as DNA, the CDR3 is TGTGCCAGCAGACCACAGCTGGGCTATGGCTACACCTTC. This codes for CASRPQLGYGYTF.

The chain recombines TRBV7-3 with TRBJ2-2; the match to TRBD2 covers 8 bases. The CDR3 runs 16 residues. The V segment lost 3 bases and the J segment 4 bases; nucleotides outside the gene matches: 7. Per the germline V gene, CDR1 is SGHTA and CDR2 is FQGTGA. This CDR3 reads CASSLTGGPGTGELFF. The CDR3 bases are TGTGCCAGCAGCTTGACGGGGGGGCCCGGCACCGGGGAGCTGTTTTTT.

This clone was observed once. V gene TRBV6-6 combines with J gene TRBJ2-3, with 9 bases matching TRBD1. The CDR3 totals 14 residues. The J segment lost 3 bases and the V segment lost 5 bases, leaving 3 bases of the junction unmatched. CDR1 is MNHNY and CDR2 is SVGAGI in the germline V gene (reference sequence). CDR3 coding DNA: TGTGCCAGCAGTGGGACAGGGTTTACAGATACGCAGTATTTT. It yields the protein CASSGTGFTDTQYF.

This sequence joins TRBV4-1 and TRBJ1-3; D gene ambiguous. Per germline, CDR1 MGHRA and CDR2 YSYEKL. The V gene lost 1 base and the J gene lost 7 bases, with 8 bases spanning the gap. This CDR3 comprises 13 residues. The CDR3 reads CASSQAQRNTIYF. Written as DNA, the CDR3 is TGCGCCAGCAGCCAAGCCCAGCGTAACACCATATATTTT.

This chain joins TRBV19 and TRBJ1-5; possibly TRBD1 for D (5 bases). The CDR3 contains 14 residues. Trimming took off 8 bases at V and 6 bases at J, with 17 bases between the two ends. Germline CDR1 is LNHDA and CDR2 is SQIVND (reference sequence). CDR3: CASGGGRGRQPQHF. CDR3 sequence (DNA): TGTGCCAGTGGGGGGGGTAGAGGACGTCAGCCCCAGCATTTT.